This T cell receptor (beta chain) stems from a study of blood T cell repertoires in COVID-19. Study overall: Acute-phase and convalescent COVID-19 samples originated in the United States, Italy and Spain. PBMCs, B-cell-depleted T cells, or T cells provided the cDNA or gDNA that made up the material.

This CDR3 contains 13 residues. J gave up 7 bases and V 7 bases, and 9 bases lay outside the gene matches. Germline V CDR1 and CDR2: SNHLY, FYNNEI. Under the authors' procedure: Quantification of nucleated cells was approximated via reference gene primer amplification. The table came from immunoSEQ multiplex PCR; TCRdb's copy has only in-frame clones and leaves some out. V, J and clone size reflect that table, while D and trimming were determined from the DNA. The sample includes approximately 91,000 clones, 60% to 85% seen only once; the top ten take more than 6.5%. The clonotype originates from a man in his 70s with acute or convalescent COVID-19. The J gene is TRBJ1-2, the V gene TRBV2; 7 bases align to TRBD1. Material: peripheral blood. CDR3: CASKLTGVPGYTF. The CDR3 bases are TGTGCCAGCAAATTAACAGGGGTTCCTGGCTACACCTTC.